The subject of this entry is one T cell receptor beta chain. Antigen: not known. The donors formed part of the approximately 120-subject validation cohort, distinct from the roughly 700-subject first cohort. This sample is drawn from a study of cytomegalovirus exposure and HLA in healthy donors. Study-level information: The same platform used for the approximately 670 first-cohort repertoires was also used for the 130 or so validation repertoires, as a later analysis reported. Study-wide points: Cytomegalovirus-associated status was assigned to about 160 TCR beta chains. One later analysis, an examination of the 120 validation repertoires, found that first-cohort TCR clusters tended to co-occur in them.

Repertoires were generated with immunoSEQ multiplex PCR, while TCRdb's copy carries only in-frame clones and drops some. Of 120,000 to 150,000 clones listed, roughly 89% are singletons. The germline gives CDR1 MNHNY, CDR2 SVGAGI (reference sequence). V lost 7 bases, J lost 1 base, and 13 bases lay in between. This CDR3 comprises 15 residues. Source material: PBMCs. The clonotype was recovered from a man younger than 35 in good health and CMV-seropositive. This sequence joins TRBV6-6 and TRBJ2-2; TRBD1 is a possible D gene (6 bases). The CDR3 DNA is TGTGCCAGCACCCCGGGACACCTGAACACCGGGGAGCTGTTTTTT. Amino acids: CASTPGHLNTGELFF.